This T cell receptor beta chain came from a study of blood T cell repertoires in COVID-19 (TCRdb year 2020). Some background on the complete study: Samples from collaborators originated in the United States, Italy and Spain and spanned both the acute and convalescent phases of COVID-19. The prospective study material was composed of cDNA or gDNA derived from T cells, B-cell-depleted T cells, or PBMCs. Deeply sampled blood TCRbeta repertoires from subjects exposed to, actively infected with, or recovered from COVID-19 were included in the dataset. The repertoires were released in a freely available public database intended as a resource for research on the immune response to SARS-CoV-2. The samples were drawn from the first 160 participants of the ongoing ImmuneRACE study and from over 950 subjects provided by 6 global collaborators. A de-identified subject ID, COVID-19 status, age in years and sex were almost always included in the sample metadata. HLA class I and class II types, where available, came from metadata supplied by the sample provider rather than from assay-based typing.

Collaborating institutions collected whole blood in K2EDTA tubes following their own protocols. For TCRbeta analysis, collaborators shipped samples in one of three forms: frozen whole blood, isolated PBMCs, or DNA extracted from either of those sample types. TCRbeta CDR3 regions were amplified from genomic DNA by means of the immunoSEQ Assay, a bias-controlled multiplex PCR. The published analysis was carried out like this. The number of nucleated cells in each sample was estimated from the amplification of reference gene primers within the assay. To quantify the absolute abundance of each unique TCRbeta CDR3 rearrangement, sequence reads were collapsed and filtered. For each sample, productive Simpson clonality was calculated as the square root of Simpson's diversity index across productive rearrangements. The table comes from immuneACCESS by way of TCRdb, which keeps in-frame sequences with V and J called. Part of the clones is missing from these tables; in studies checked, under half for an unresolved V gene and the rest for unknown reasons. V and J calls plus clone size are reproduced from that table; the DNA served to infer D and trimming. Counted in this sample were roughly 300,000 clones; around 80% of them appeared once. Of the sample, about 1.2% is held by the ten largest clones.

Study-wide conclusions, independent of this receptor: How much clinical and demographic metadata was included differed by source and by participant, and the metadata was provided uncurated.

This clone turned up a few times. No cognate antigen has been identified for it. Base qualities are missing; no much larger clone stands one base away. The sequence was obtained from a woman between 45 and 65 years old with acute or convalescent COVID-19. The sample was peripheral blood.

In nucleotide form, the sequence is TGTGCCAGCAGCCAATCCCTTCAGGGCACTGAAGCTTTCTTT. Its protein is CASSQSLQGTEAFF. The rearrangement combines TRBV4-2 with TRBJ1-1, and perhaps TRBD1 as D gene, on 5 matching bases. The germline V gene sets CDR1 to LGHNA and CDR2 to YNFKEQ. The germline ends are 11 bases apart after V is trimmed by 2 bases and J by 4 bases. The CDR3 spans 14 residues, from the cysteine through the phenylalanine. The kept DNA is CDR3 alone, 42 bases in frame from the first base.